This TCR beta chain was recorded in a study of molecular identifiers for immune sequencing clone quantification. Whole-study results and caveats: Because of identical TCR molecules sharing a barcode, sizes of highly expanded clones could be underestimated.

TCRdb passed the PCR reads through MiXCR, listing each CDR3 protein once. The sample records about 640,000 distinct CDR3 sequences, 20% being singletons. The length of the CDR3 is 15 residues. CDR1 SEHNR and CDR2 FQNEAQ come from the germline V gene (reference sequence). Trimming removed 1 base at V and 5 bases at J, with 11 bases between. A note on this clonotype: Its antigen is unidentified. It may be a read error: a sequence one base away is much more abundant. The missing conserved phenylalanine or tryptophan at the end of this CDR3 makes a read error likely.

As CD8+CD4-CCR7+CD45RA+ cells, naive CD8 T cells were sorted. The sequenced sample was naive CD8+ T cells from blood, with Jurkat cell RNA spiked in. The subset was: FACS-sorted CD8+CD4-CCR7+CD45RA+ naive T cells. This sequence originates from a human donor in good health. Some libraries in this study had Jurkat cell RNA spiked in. The chain is built from TRBV7-9 and TRBJ1-4; D remains ambiguous. The CDR3, as DNA: TGTGCCAGCAGCTTAGTGGGGTCGCCGAATGAAAAACTGTTTCTT. It yields the protein CASSLVGSPNEKLFL.